The 3 T cell receptor beta chains in this list originate from one sample, sequenced in a study of OX40 agonist ivuxolimab in advanced cancers. The assay was immunoSEQ multiplex PCR, and TCRdb's table has in-frame clones only and misses some. The sample holds 70,000 to 95,000 clones; about 91% are singletons and the top ten take roughly 0.5%. Source: CD4+ or CD8+ T cells sorted from blood, taken in a trial of the OX40 agonist ivuxolimab. Source of these receptors: an adult with an advanced solid tumor such as melanoma, head and neck, liver or kidney cancer.

This clone appeared a single time. The rearrangement joins TRBV30 to TRBJ2-7, with 7 bases aligning to TRBD1. The CDR3 loop spans 15 amino acids. Germline V gives CDR1 GTSNPN, CDR2 SVGIG (reference sequence). V trimming: 0 bases; J trimming: 2 bases; junction bases outside the gene matches: 7. The CDR3 here is CAWSVARGRAYEQYF. The CDR3, as DNA: TGTGCCTGGAGTGTAGCGAGGGGGCGCGCCTACGAGCAGTACTTC.

The chain is built from TRBV6-6 and TRBJ1-4; D call uncertain. Germline V gene sequence: CDR1 MNHNY, CDR2 SVGAGI (reference sequence). This CDR3 contains 13 residues. V gave up 5 bases and J gave up 10 bases, with 14 bases separating them. In nucleotides, the CDR3 is TGTGCCAGCAGTGATCCTGGGAGCGGAAAACTGTTTTTT. Translation gives CASSDPGSGKLFF.

This chain links TRBV7-9 with TRBJ2-5, with 8 nucleotides matching TRBD2. Losses at the gene ends were 2 bases for V and 5 bases for J; bases not matched to a gene: 4. Germline loops: CDR1 SEHNR, CDR2 FQNEAQ (reference sequence). The CDR3 is made up of 14 amino acids. The CDR3 bases are TGTGCCAGCAGCTTACGAGGCGGGGGGGAGACCCAGTACTTC. Its protein is CASSLRGGGETQYF. Full variable domain (missing parts from reference TRBV7-9 and TRBJ2-5): DTGVSQNPRHKITKRGQNVTFRCDPISEHNRLYWYRQTLGQGPEFLTYFQNEAQLEKSRLLSDRFSAERPKGSFSTLEIQRTEQGDSAMYLCASSLRGGGETQYFGPGTRLLVL.